This T cell receptor (beta chain) is from a study of regulatory T cells in long-lasting Graves disease (dated by TCRdb to the early 2020s). Study-wide context: Newly diagnosed Graves' disease patients had taken antithyroid drugs for less than 3 months. The study was conducted in China and was registered as a clinical trial. Persistent Graves' disease patients were compared with newly diagnosed Graves' disease patients by peripheral blood TCR sequencing and RNA sequencing. A total of about 33 samples underwent TCR sequencing, from roughly 13 patients with persistent Graves' disease and roughly 20 patients with newly diagnosed Graves' disease. The investigation overall reported the following: TRBV28, TRBJ1-2 and TRBJ2-5 were preferentially used in persistent disease, while TRBV20-1 and TRBJ2-1 were favored in newly diagnosed disease. Persistent Graves' disease patients showed lower TCR Shannon entropy and fewer highly expanded clones than newly diagnosed patients, suggesting clonal expansion. Persistent patients shared more public clonotypes among themselves (approximately 2,500) than newly diagnosed patients did (approximately 970). The small sample size was acknowledged by the authors as a limitation that may reduce accuracy. Sequencing and analysis were restricted to the TCR beta chain. Because the primary lesion, thyroid tissue, could not be accessed, the study looked at peripheral blood alone.

The time point label corresponds to: newly diagnosed GD, antithyroid drugs for less than 3 months. For both TCR sequencing and RNA sequencing, RNA was extracted from PBMCs in TRIzol. Graves' disease was diagnosed according to American Thyroid Association guidelines. Recruitment of patients was carried out at an endocrinology department in Xi'an, China. Each patient gave about 10 milliliters of peripheral blood, collected in an EDTA anticoagulant tube. Ficoll Paque Plus density gradient separation was used to isolate PBMCs, and no further T cell sorting was done. An Agilent 2100 Bioanalyzer and agarose gel were used to check RNA quality, and a NanoDrop 2000 was used to measure RNA concentration. The library was prepared using multiplex PCR. The instrument was an Illumina HiSeq 4000. CDR3 regions were amplified by Arm-PCR with iRepertoire HTBI primers to construct TCR beta libraries. PCR products were gel purified before sequencing. Per the source publication's procedure: Gene usage analysis of CDR3 amino acid clonotypes used the roughly 62 TRBV and about 13 TRBJ segments found across samples. Filtered high-quality paired reads were merged into contigs using COPE and FqMerger. BLAST was used to align contigs to IMGT TRBV, TRBD and TRBJ reference genes, with CDR3 defined following IMGT. Clonotypes above 0.1% frequency were classified as highly expanded clones. Repertoire diversity was measured by Shannon entropy, and V-J evenness by the Gini coefficient. Clonotypes shared by more than one individual were considered public. The public reads were quality trimmed at Q25 with fastp and then assembled into clones with MiXCR by TCRdb, keeping productive beta chains. Duplicate CDR3 protein sequences are folded into a single record with the most common DNA and genes. TCRdb assigned the V and J calls; the authors' analysis was not used. Within this sample are some 490,000 distinct CDR3 sequences, with around 12% of them counted one time only. The top ten clonotypes cover over 7% of the sample.

CDR1 LGHNA and CDR2 YSLEER were looked up in the germline V gene. The CDR3 holds 14 amino acids from the cysteine to the phenylalanine. Only the CDR3 portion is preserved as DNA: 42 bases, with reading frame beginning at the first base. Comments on this clonotype: This receptor's antigen is unknown. One junction end does not reproduce the germline sequence, and a read error may be involved.

The sample was also linked to a second study, of T cells in Graves' hyperthyroidism and ophthalmopathy. As the second study states: Stable Graves' hyperthyroidism was defined as the absence of progression to ophthalmopathy over 18 months of follow-up. Hyperthyroidism patients were newly diagnosed, with disease duration under 2 months, and aged 18 to 65 years. Patients with uncontrolled infections, other autoimmune diseases, pregnancy or lactation were excluded. Diagnoses relied on clinical symptoms, serum thyroxine and TRAb, thyroid ultrasound and orbital computed tomography. For the first round of RT-PCR on the TCR CDR3, the HTBI primer set was used together with the Qiagen OneStep RT-PCR kit. Blood samples also contained most of the expanded thyroid clonotypes (frequency above 0.001), which suggests that blood repertoires may reflect thyroid immune responses. A model built on a 13 V-J signature distinguished ophthalmopathy from stable hyperthyroidism, reaching roughly 88% sensitivity and under 84% specificity in cross-validation and 80%/75% in testing. During validation, the model predicted progression to ophthalmopathy a median of approximately six months ahead of onset, with just under 71% sensitivity and 72% to 80% specificity. To identify distinguishing TCR V-J signatures, a discovery cohort of some 100 patients was used, comprising 40 to 45 with Graves' ophthalmopathy and 57 with stable Graves' hyperthyroidism. An independent validation cohort of under 20 hyperthyroidism patients and 17 patients who later progressed to ophthalmopathy tested prospective prediction of ophthalmopathy. The approximately 90 discovery patients were divided at random into training and test sets in a 7:3 ratio. In more than 5 Graves' hyperthyroidism patients, the study also compared T-cell repertoires from thyroid tissue with T-cell repertoires from blood. After blood sampling, hyperthyroidism patients were treated with methimazole at a starting dose of 30 mg daily, and ophthalmopathy patients were treated with high-dose intravenous methylprednisolone. Libraries were constructed in a second round of multiplex PCR, after which size selection and purification were carried out. The libraries were sequenced on an Illumina HiSeq2000 using paired-end 100 bp reads. SOAPnuke was used to process the raw data, with reads discarded if the reads contained adapters or uncalled bases, had a mean Phred below 15, or lacked an exact constant-primer or identifier match. COPE v1.2.5 was used to merge the high-quality paired reads, and each unique nucleotide sequence was defined as a clonotype. Clonotypes were aligned to IMGT TRBV, TRBD and TRBJ reference segments using MiTCR v1.1. The analysis included only V-J combinations with a frequency above 0.0001, which together covered roughly 99% of the repertoires. A TCS score was defined as the ratio between F50 (clonal expansion) and ExV (chaos), using BLOSUM62-based TCRdist between CDR3 peptides within each V-J. Welch's t-statistics and random forest reduced 500 to 650 V-J features to about 12, which were used in a naive Bayes classifier (R e1071). No statistical method was used to set the sample size in advance, and investigators knew the group allocation. TCR Vbeta CDR3 sequencing of approximately 140 peripheral blood samples (approximately 44 ophthalmopathy, 70 to 85 hyperthyroidism and roughly 17 progressor patients) is reported in the paper.

The TCR comes from a woman in her twenties or thirties with Graves disease. Donor details come from another sample of the same person, matched by shared clones. The starting material was peripheral blood mononuclear cells (PBMCs), obtained at new diagnosis, from a patient treated with antithyroid drugs. The V and J genes are TRBV4-3 and TRBJ1-1, with no D gene named confidently. The nucleotide sequence reads as follows: TGCGCCAGCAGCCAAGATCCCCGGCAGACTGAAGCTTGCTTT. Its translation is CASSQDPRQTEACF.